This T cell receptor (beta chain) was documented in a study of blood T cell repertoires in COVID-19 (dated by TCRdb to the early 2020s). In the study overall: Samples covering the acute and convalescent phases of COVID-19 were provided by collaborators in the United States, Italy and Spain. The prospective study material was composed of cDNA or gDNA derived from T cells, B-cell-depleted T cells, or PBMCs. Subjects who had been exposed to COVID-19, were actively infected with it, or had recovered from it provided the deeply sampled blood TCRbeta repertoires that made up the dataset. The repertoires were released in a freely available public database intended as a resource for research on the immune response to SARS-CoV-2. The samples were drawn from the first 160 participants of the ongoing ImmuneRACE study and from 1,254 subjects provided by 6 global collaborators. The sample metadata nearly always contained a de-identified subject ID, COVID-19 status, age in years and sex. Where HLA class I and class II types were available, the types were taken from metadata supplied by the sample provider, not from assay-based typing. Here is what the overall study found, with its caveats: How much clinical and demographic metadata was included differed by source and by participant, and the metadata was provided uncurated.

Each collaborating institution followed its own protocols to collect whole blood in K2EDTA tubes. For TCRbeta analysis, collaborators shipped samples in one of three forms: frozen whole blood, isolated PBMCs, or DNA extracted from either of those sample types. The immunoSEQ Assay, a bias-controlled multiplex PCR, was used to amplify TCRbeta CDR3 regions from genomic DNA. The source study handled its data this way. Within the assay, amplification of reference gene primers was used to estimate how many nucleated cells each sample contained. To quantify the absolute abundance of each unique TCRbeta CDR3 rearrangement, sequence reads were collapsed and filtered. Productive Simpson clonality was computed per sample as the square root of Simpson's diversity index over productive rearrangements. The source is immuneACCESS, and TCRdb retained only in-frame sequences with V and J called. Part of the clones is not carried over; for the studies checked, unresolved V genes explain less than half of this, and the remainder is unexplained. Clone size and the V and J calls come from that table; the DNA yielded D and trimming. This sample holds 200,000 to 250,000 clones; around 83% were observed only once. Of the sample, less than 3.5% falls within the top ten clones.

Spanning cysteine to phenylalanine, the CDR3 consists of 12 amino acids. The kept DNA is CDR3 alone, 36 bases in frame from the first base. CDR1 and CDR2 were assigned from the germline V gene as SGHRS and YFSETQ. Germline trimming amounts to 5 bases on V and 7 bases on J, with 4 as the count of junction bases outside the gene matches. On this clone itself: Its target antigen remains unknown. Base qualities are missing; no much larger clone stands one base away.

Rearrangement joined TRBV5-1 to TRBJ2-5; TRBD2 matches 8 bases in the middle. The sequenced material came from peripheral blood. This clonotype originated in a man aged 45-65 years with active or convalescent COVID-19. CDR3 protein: CASRGGGLTQYF. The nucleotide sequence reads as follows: TGCGCCAGCAGAGGCGGGGGGTTGACCCAGTACTTC.